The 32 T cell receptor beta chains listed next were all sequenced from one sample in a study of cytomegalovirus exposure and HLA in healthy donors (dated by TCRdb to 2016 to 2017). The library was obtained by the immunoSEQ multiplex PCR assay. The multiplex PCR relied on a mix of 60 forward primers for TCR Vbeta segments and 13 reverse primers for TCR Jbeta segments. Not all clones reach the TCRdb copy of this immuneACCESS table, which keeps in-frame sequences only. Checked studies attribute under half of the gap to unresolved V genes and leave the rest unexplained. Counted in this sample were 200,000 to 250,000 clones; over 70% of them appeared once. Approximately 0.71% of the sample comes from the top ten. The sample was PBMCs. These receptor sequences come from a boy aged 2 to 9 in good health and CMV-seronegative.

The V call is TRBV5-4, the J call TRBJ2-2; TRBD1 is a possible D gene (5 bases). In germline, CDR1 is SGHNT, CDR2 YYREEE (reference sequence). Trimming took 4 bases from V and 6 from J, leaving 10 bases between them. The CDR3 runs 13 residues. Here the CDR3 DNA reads TGTGCCAGCAGCCTCCAGGGCTCCGGGGAGCTGTTTTTT. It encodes CASSLQGSGELFF.

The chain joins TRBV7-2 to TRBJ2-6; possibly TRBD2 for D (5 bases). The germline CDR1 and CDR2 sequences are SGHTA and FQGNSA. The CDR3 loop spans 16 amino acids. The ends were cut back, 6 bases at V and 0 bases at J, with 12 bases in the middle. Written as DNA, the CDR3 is TGTGCCAGCAGGAGTCCCGGACTCTCTGGGGCCAACGTCCTGACTTTC. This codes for CASRSPGLSGANVLTF. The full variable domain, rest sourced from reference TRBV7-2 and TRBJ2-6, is GAGVSQSPSNKVTEKGKDVELRCDPISGHTALYWYRQSLGQGLEFLIYFQGNSAPDKSGLPSDRFSAERTGGSVSTLTIQRTQQEDSAVYLCASRSPGLSGANVLTFGAGSRLTVL.

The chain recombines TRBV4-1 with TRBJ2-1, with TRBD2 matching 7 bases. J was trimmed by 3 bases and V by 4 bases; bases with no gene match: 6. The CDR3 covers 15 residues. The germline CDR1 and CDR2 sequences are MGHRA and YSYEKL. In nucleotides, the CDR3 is TGCGCCAGCAGCCCCCTGCTAGCGGTCTACAATGAGCAGTTCTTC. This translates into CASSPLLAVYNEQFF.

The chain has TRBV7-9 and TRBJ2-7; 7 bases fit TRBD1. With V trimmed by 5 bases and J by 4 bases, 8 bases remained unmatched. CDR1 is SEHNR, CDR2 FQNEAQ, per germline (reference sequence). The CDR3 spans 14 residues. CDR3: CASSPTGDQYEQYF. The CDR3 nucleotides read TGTGCCAGCAGCCCCACAGGGGACCAATACGAGCAGTACTTC.

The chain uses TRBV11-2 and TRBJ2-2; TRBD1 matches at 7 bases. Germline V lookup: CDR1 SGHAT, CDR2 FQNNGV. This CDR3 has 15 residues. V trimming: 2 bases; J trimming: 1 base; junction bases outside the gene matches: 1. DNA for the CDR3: TGTGCCAGCAGCTTAAGGACAGGGAACACCGGGGAGCTGTTTTTT. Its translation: CASSLRTGNTGELFF.

CDR3 sequence: CASSWGQSASTDTQYF. CDR3 bases: TGTGCCAGCAGCTGGGGACAGTCCGCTAGCACAGATACGCAGTATTTT. The chain uses TRBV5-6 and TRBJ2-3, with 7 positions matching TRBD1. The germline gives CDR1 SGHDT, CDR2 YYEEEE. The V segment lost 3 bases and the J segment 0 bases; nucleotides outside the gene matches: 7. CDR3 length: 16 amino acids.

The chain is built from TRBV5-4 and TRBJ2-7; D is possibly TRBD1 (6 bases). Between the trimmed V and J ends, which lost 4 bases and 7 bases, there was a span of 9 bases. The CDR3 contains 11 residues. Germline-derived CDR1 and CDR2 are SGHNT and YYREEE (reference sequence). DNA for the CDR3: TGTGCCAGCAGCCTAGGGGGAGAGCAGTACTTC. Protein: CASSLGGEQYF.

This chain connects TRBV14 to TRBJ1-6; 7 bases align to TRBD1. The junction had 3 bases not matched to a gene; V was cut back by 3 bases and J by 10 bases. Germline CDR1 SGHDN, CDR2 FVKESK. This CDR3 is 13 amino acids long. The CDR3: CASSQIQGSPLHF. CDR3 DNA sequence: TGTGCCAGCAGCCAGATACAGGGGTCACCCCTCCACTTT.

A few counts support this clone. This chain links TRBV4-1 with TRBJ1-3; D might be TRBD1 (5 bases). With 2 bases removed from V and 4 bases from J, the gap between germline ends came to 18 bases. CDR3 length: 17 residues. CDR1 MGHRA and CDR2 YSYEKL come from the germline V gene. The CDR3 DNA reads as TGCGCCAGCAGCCAAACGGAATCCGGGTCAGGGGGAAACACCATATATTTT. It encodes CASSQTESGSGGNTIYF.

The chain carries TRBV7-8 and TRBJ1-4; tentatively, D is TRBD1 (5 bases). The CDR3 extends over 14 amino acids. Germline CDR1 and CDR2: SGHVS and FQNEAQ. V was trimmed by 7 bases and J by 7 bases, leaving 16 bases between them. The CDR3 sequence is CASTQGVSGEKLFF. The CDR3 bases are TGTGCCAGCACGCAAGGGGTATCGGGTGAAAAACTGTTTTTT.

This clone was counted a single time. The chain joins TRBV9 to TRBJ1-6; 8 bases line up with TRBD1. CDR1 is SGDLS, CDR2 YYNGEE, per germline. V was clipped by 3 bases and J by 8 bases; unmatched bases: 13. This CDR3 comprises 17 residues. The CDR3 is CASSAEGTGGLDSPLHF. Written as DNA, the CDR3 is TGTGCCAGCAGCGCCGAAGGCACAGGGGGTCTCGATTCACCCCTCCACTTT.

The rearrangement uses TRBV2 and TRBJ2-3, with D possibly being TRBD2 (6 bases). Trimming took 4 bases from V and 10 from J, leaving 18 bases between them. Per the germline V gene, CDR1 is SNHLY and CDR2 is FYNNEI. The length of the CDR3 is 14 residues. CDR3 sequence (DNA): TGTGCCAGCAGTGTAGAGGCTGGCCCGGGGGCGCAGTATTTT. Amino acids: CASSVEAGPGAQYF.

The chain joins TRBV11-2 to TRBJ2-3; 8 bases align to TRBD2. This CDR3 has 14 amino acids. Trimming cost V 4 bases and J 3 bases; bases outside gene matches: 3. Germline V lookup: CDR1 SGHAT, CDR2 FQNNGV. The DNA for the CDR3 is TGTGCCAGCAGCTGGGCTAGCGGGACAGATACGCAGTATTTT. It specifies CASSWASGTDTQYF. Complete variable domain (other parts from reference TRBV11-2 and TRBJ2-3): EAGVAQSPRYKIIEKRQSVAFWCNPISGHATLYWYQQILGQGPKLLIQFQNNGVVDDSQLPKDRFSAERLKGVDSTLKIQPAKLEDSAVYLCASSWASGTDTQYFGPGTRLTVL.

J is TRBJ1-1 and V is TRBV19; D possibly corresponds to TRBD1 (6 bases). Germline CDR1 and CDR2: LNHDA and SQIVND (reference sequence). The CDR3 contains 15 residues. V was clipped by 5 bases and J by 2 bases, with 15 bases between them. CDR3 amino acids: CASSDLRGGNTEAFF. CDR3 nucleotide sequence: TGTGCCAGTAGTGATTTGAGGGGGGGAAACACTGAAGCTTTCTTT.

The CDR3 here is CASSQLAGEKTQYF. CDR3 DNA sequence: TGTGCCAGCAGCCAGTTAGCGGGGGAAAAGACCCAGTACTTC. The chain couples TRBV14 to TRBJ2-5; 9 positions agree with TRBD2. The CDR3 loop spans 14 amino acids. V shed 3 bases, J shed 6 bases, and the junction held 5 bases outside the gene matches. Germline CDR1 is SGHDN and CDR2 is FVKESK.

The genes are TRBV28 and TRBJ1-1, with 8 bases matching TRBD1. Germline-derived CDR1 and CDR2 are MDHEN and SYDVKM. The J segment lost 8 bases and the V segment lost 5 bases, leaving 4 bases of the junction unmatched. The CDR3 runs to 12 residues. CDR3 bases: TGTGCCAGCAGTCCTGGACAGGGAGAAGCTTTCTTT. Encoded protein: CASSPGQGEAFF.

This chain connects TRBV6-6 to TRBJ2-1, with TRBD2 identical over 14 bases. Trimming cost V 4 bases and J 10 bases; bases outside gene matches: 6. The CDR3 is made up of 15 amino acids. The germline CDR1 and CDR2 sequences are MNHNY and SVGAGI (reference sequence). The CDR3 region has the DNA TGTGCCAGCAGTTGGGGACTAGCGGGAGAAGGCGAGCAGTTCTTC. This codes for CASSWGLAGEGEQFF.

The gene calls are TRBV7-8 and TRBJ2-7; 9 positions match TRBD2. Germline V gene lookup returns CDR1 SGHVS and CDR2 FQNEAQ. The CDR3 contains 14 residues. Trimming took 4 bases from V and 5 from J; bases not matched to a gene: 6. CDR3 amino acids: CASSSQGLAHEQYF. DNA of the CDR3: TGTGCCAGCAGCTCACAGGGACTAGCCCACGAGCAGTACTTC.

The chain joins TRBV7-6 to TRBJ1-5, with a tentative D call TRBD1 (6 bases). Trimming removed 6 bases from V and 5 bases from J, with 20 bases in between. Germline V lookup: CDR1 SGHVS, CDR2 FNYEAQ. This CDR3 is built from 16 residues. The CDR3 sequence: CASRSPERTDDQPQHF. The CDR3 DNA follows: TGTGCCAGCAGATCGCCTGAGAGGACAGACGATCAGCCCCAGCATTTT.

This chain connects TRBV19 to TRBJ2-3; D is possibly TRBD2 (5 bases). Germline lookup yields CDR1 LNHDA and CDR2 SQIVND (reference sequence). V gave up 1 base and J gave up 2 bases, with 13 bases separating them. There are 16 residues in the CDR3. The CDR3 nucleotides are TGTGCCAGTAGTATAGGCCCCGGGATTCTCACAGATACGCAGTATTTT. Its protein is CASSIGPGILTDTQYF.

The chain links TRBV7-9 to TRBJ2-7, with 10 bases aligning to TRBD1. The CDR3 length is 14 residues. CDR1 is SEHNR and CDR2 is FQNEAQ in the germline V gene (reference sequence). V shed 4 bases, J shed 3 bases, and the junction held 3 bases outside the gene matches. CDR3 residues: CASSSGQGYYEQYF. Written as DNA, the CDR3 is TGTGCCAGCAGCTCGGGACAGGGGTACTACGAGCAGTACTTC.

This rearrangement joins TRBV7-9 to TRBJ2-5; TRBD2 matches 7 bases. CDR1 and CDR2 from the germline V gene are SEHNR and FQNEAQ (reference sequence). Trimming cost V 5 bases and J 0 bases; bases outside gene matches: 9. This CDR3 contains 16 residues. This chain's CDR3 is CASSGRGLQYQETQYF. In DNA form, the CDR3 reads TGTGCCAGCAGCGGGAGGGGACTCCAGTACCAAGAGACCCAGTACTTC.

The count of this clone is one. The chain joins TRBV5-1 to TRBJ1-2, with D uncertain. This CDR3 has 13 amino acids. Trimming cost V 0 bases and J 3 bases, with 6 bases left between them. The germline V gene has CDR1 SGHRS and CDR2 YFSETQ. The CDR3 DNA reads TGCGCCAGCAGCTTGGCTTCGGACTATGGCTACACCTTC. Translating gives CASSLASDYGYTF.

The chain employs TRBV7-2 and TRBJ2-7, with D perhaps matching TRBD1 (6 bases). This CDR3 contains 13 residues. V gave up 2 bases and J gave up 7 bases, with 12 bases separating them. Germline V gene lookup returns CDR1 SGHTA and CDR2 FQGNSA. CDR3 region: CASSLIRGNEQYF. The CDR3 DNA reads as TGTGCCAGCAGCTTAATCAGGGGAAATGAGCAGTACTTC.

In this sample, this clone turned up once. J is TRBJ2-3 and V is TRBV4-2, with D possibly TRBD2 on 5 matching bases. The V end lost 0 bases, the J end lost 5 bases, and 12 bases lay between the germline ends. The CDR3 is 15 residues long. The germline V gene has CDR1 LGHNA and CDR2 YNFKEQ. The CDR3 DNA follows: TGTGCCAGCAGCCAAGAACCCGAGGGCGTAGATACGCAGTATTTT. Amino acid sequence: CASSQEPEGVDTQYF.

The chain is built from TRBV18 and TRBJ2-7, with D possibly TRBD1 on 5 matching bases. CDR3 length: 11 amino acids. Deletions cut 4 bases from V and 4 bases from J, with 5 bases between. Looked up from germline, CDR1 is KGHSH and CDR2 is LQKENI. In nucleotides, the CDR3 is TGTGCCAGCTCACAGGGGTACGAGCAGTACTTC. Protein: CASSQGYEQYF. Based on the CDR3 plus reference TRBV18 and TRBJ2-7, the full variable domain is NAGVMQNPRHLVRRRGQEARLRCSPMKGHSHVYWYRQLPEEGLKFMVYLQKENIIDESGMPKERFSAEFPKEGPSILRIQQVVRGDSAAYFCASSQGYEQYFGPGTRLTVT.

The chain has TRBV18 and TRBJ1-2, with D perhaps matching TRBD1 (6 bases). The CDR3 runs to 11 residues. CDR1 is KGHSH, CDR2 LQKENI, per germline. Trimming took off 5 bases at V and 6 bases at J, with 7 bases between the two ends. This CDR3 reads CASSSGDGYTF. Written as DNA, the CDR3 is TGTGCCAGCTCATCAGGGGATGGCTACACCTTC.

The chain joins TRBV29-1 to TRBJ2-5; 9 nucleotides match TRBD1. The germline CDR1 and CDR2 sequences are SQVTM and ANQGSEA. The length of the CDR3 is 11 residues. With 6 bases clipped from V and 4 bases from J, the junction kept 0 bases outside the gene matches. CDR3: CSVGQGETQYF. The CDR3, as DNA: TGCAGCGTGGGACAGGGAGAGACCCAGTACTTC.

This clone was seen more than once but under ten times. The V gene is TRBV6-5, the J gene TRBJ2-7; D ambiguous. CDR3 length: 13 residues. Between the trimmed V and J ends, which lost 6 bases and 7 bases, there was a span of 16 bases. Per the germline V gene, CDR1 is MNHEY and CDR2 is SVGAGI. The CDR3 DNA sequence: TGTGCCAGCAGACCCGGGTCCGGCGGTGAGCAGTACTTC. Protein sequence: CASRPGSGGEQYF.

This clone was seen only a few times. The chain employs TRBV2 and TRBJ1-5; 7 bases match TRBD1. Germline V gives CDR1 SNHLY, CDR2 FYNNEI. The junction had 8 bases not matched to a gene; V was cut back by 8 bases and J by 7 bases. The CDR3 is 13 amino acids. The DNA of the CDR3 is TGTGCCAGCTCCACAGGGGAAGGCCAGCCCCAGCATTTT. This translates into CASSTGEGQPQHF.

CDR3 sequence (DNA): TGTGCCAGCAGCTTAGGGCAGATGAACACTGAAGCTTTCTTT. Translation: CASSLGQMNTEAFF. This chain joins TRBV7-2 and TRBJ1-1; D not resolved. Germline V CDR1 and CDR2: SGHTA, FQGNSA. The CDR3 has 14 amino acids. V was clipped by 1 base and J by 0 bases, with 6 bases between them.

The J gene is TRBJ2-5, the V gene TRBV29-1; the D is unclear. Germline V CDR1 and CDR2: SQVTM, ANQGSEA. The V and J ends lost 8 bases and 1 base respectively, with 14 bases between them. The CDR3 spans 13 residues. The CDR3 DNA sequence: TGCAGCACTCGCCCTTCTAGCCAAGAGACCCAGTACTTC. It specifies CSTRPSSQETQYF. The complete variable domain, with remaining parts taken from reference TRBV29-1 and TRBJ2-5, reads SAVISQKPSRDICQRGTSLTIQCQVDSQVTMMFWYRQQPGQSLTLIATANQGSEATYESGFVIDKFPISRPNLTFSTLTVSNMSPEDSSIYLCSTRPSSQETQYFGPGTRLLVL.